The 32 T cell receptor beta chains below all came from one sample that was sequenced in a study of neurological immune-mediated disorders. One entry per CDR3 protein, called by TCRdb with MiXCR from the 5' RACE reads. The sample lists 66,000 or so distinct CDR3 sequences, about 4.9% occurring once. Sequenced sample: PBMCs. The receptor set was obtained from a man aged 25 to 45 with multiple sclerosis.

This clonotype has at least ten counts. The chain has TRBV10-3 and TRBJ1-1; unclear D gene. The CDR3 is 13 residues long. Germline values: CDR1 ENHRY, CDR2 SYGVKD. The V and J ends lost 4 bases and 4 bases respectively, with 10 bases between them. The CDR3 loop reads CAISGSIGTEAFF. CDR3 sequence (DNA): TGTGCCATCAGTGGGTCAATCGGCACTGAAGCTTTCTTT.

On this clonotype: Since a much larger clone is just one base distant, this may be a read error. V usage is TRBV5-1 and J usage is TRBJ2-3; D could derive from TRBD1 or TRBD2 (5 bases each). Germline V gives CDR1 SGHRS, CDR2 YFSETQ. This CDR3 is built from 15 residues. The CDR3 sequence: CASLPVGGFTGTQYF. CDR3 bases: TGCGCCAGCCTACCAGTTGGGGGTTTCACAGGTACGCAGTATTTT. Variable domain in full (rest from reference TRBV5-1 and TRBJ2-3): KAGVTQTPRYLIKTRGQQVTLSCSPISGHRSVSWYQQTPGQGLQFLFEYFSETQRNKGNFPGRFSGRQFSNSRSEMNVSTLELGDSALYLCASLPVGGFTGTQYFGPGTRLTVL.

This clonotype showed up many times. The J gene is TRBJ1-3, the V gene TRBV20-1; D is unresolved. The V end lost 3 bases, the J end lost 2 bases, and 14 bases lay between the germline ends. From germline, CDR1 is DFQATT and CDR2 SNEGSKA (reference sequence). The CDR3 has 15 amino acids. Here the CDR3 DNA reads TGCAGTGCTAGGTCAGGTCTGACGGCTGGAAACACCATATATTTT. Its protein product is CSARSGLTAGNTIYF.

About this clonotype itself: This sequence may be a read error, since a much larger clone differs from it by one base. The chain carries TRBV10-3 and TRBJ1-1; D may be TRBD1 (6 bases). Germline V gives CDR1 ENHRY, CDR2 SYGVKD. The CDR3 runs to 14 residues. CDR3 residues: CAISQGLGNTESFF. Here the CDR3 DNA reads TGTGCCATCAGTCAGGGGCTAGGGAACACTGAATCTTTCTTT.

The sample holds a few counts of this clonotype. The genes are TRBV20-1 and TRBJ2-5, with 10 positions matching TRBD2. CDR3 length: 15 residues. Per the germline V gene, CDR1 is DFQATT and CDR2 is SNEGSKA (reference sequence). V lost 1 base and J lost 3; bases outside the gene matches: 5. The CDR3 coding sequence is TGCAGTGCTAGAGGGCTAGCGGGGGCCGAAGAGACCCAGTACTTC. It yields the protein CSARGLAGAEETQYF.

This clonotype was observed at least ten times. The V call is TRBV20-1, the J call TRBJ2-3, with 10 bases that match TRBD1. Per the germline V gene, CDR1 is DFQATT and CDR2 is SNEGSKA (reference sequence). The CDR3 has 15 residues. With 0 bases clipped from V and 2 bases from J, the junction kept 2 bases outside the gene matches. The CDR3 loop is CSARDGQGVTDTQYF. As DNA, the CDR3 is TGCAGTGCTAGAGATGGACAGGGGGTCACAGATACGCAGTATTTT.

This clonotype was seen ten or more times. The rearrangement uses TRBV3-1 and TRBJ1-1; D call uncertain. The CDR3 runs to 14 residues. Germline lookup yields CDR1 LGHDT and CDR2 YNNKEL (reference sequence). Trimming removed 5 bases at V and 0 bases at J, with 10 bases between. The CDR3 loop reads CASSFEAMNTEAFF. In DNA form, the CDR3 reads TGTGCCAGCAGCTTCGAGGCGATGAACACTGAAGCTTTCTTT.

This clonotype showed up just a few times. The chain joins TRBV5-1 to TRBJ1-1; D is possibly TRBD1 (5 bases). Germline V gene data show CDR1 as SGHRS and CDR2 as YFSETQ. The length of the CDR3 is 14 residues. V was pared by 4 bases and J by 5 bases, with 15 bases between. CDR3 in amino acids: CASSPNLGGTEAFF. In nucleotides, the CDR3 is TGCGCCAGCAGCCCGAACCTGGGGGGGACTGAAGCTTTCTTT.

The sample holds a few counts of this clonotype. The junction departs from germline at one end; a sequencing error may be responsible. This rearrangement joins TRBV10-2 to TRBJ1-5; D might be TRBD1 (5 bases). The germline V gene has CDR1 WSHSY and CDR2 SAAADI. This CDR3 comprises 13 residues. The CDR3 DNA sequence: TGCGCCAGCAGTGACAGGGAAGCTCAGCCCCAGAATTTT. It encodes CASSDREAQPQNF.

This clonotype was seen many times. The chain joins TRBV7-8 to TRBJ2-2, with a possible D match to TRBD1 (8 bases). The germline V gene has CDR1 SGHVS and CDR2 FQNEAQ. CDR3 length: 13 residues. V was pared by 6 bases and J by 7 bases, with 12 bases between. DNA for the CDR3: TGTGCCAGCAGTACAGGGGGGGACGGGGAGCTGTTTTTT. Protein: CASSTGGDGELFF.

This clonotype was detected many times. The chain uses TRBV5-1 and TRBJ2-7, with D tentatively TRBD1 or TRBD2 (5 bases each). V was cut by 0 bases and J by 2 bases, with 9 bases left in between. This CDR3 is built from 14 residues. The V gene's germline CDR1 is SGHRS and CDR2 YFSETQ. The CDR3 is CASSLGGAAYEQYV. The CDR3 bases are TGCGCCAGCAGCTTGGGAGGGGCCGCCTACGAGCAGTACGTC.

This clonotype was observed a few times. Here the CDR3 DNA reads TGTGCCAGCAGTGAAAGGGACGGAAGCTACGAGCAGTACTTC. Amino acids: CASSERDGSYEQYF. The chain joins TRBV2 to TRBJ2-7; tentatively, D is TRBD1 or TRBD2 (5 bases each). Per germline, CDR1 SNHLY and CDR2 FYNNEI. This CDR3 has 14 amino acids. Deletions cut 2 bases from V and 3 bases from J, with 11 bases between.

The V gene is TRBV20-1, the J gene TRBJ1-1, with 7 bases identical to TRBD1. V dropped 2 bases and J dropped 0; count of bases not matched to a gene: 9. The CDR3 is made up of 16 amino acids. The germline V gene has CDR1 DFQATT and CDR2 SNEGSKA (reference sequence). The CDR3 is CSARSGGGGMNTEAFF. Written as DNA, the CDR3 is TGCAGTGCTAGATCAGGGGGTGGGGGTATGAACACTGAAGCTTTCTTT.

This clonotype was seen repeatedly, ten times or more. The V and J genes are TRBV4-1 and TRBJ1-2; the D gene is possibly TRBD1 (5 bases). The CDR3 totals 15 residues. Germline CDR1 reads MGHRA; CDR2 reads YSYEKL. The ends were cut back, 2 bases at V and 8 bases at J, with 18 bases in the middle. The CDR3 loop reads CASSQMSRGREGYTF. The CDR3 DNA is TGCGCCAGCAGCCAAATGTCCCGGGGGAGGGAAGGCTACACCTTC.

In this sample, this clonotype turned up many times. The chain's CDR3 is CASSQDMGDPPQYF. In DNA, the CDR3 is TGTGCCAGCAGCCAAGATATGGGGGACCCCCCTCAGTACTTC. The genes are TRBV3-1 and TRBJ2-4, with D possibly called TRBD1 or TRBD2 (5 bases each). This CDR3 is 14 amino acids long. In germline, CDR1 is LGHDT, CDR2 YNNKEL (reference sequence). V lost 0 bases and J lost 12, with 15 bases in between. Combining the CDR3 with reference TRBV3-1 and TRBJ2-4 gives the whole variable domain DTAVSQTPKYLVTQMGNDKSIKCEQNLGHDTMYWYKQDSKKFLKIMFSYNNKELIINETVPNRFSPKSPDKAHLNLHINSLELGDSAVYFCASSQDMGDPPQYFGAGTRLSVL.

This clonotype was picked up many times. This chain connects TRBV3-1 to TRBJ2-2, with D possibly matching TRBD2 (7 bases). Germline CDR1 LGHDT, CDR2 YNNKEL (reference sequence). Trimming removed 7 bases from V and 10 bases from J, with 13 bases in between. CDR3 length: 12 amino acids. The CDR3 is CASTTAGAELFF. CDR3 sequence (DNA): TGTGCCAGCACCACGGCGGGGGCGGAGCTGTTTTTT.

CDR3 sequence reads: CASSLTGGLVYGYTF. Here the CDR3 DNA reads TGTGCCAGCAGTTTAACGGGGGGGCTCGTCTATGGCTACACCTTC. This chain connects TRBV27 to TRBJ1-2; possible D gene TRBD1, 6 bases. The V gene's germline CDR1 is MNHEY and CDR2 SMNVEV (reference sequence). The ends were cut back, 2 bases at V and 4 bases at J, with 14 bases in the middle. CDR3 size: 15 residues.

This clonotype was detected ten times or more. The chain employs TRBV5-1 and TRBJ2-2; D call uncertain. The V and J ends lost 2 bases and 7 bases respectively, with 15 bases between them. CDR3 length equals 15 residues. The V gene's germline CDR1 is SGHRS and CDR2 YFSETQ. For the CDR3, the DNA is TGCGCCAGCAGCTTAGATTCGACTTTGGGCGGGGAGCTGTTTTTT. Protein product: CASSLDSTLGGELFF. Supplemented by reference TRBV5-1 and TRBJ2-2, the full variable domain reads KAGVTQTPRYLIKTRGQQVTLSCSPISGHRSVSWYQQTPGQGLQFLFEYFSETQRNKGNFPGRFSGRQFSNSRSEMNVSTLELGDSALYLCASSLDSTLGGELFFGEGSRLTVL.

This clonotype came up many times. The chain carries TRBV27 and TRBJ2-3; D is possibly TRBD2 (6 bases). The ends were cut back, 3 bases at V and 4 bases at J, with 14 bases in the middle. CDR3 length: 15 residues. Germline V CDR1 and CDR2: MNHEY, SMNVEV (reference sequence). The CDR3 sequence is CASSLARWGADTQYF. CDR3 nucleotides: TGTGCCAGCAGTTTGGCACGGTGGGGGGCAGATACGCAGTATTTT.

This clonotype was seen a few times. The chain combines TRBV5-5 with TRBJ2-1; D is perhaps TRBD1 or TRBD2 (5 bases each). V was pared by 4 bases and J by 3 bases, with 14 bases between. This CDR3 is built from 15 residues. Germline V gene sequence: CDR1 SGHKS, CDR2 YYEKEE (reference sequence). The CDR3 DNA reads TGTGCCAGCAGCATGACCGGGACGGACTACAATGAGCAGTTCTTC. Translated: CASSMTGTDYNEQFF.

This clonotype was seen at least ten times. CDR3 in DNA: TGTGCCAGCAGCCCTGGGACTAGCGGGGTAGATACGCAGTATTTT. Translated, it gives CASSPGTSGVDTQYF. This sequence joins TRBV14 and TRBJ2-3; 13 bases fit TRBD2. The germline V gene has CDR1 SGHDN and CDR2 FVKESK. With V trimmed by 4 bases and J by 5 bases, 3 bases remained unmatched. CDR3 length equals 15 residues.

A word on this clonotype: Sequence at one end of the junction differs from germline and may be a read error. The chain's CDR3 is CASSGGGYQPQNF. For the CDR3, the DNA is TGTGCCAGCAGTGGGGGGGGGTATCAGCCCCAGAATTTT. V is TRBV6-5 and J is TRBJ1-5; a weak D match, TRBD1 (5 bases). This CDR3 has 13 amino acids. Per the germline V gene, CDR1 is MNHEY and CDR2 is SVGAGI.

The genes are TRBV20-1 and TRBJ1-2; 8 bases line up with TRBD1. V lost 6 bases and J lost 0; bases outside the gene matches: 3. Germline V CDR1 and CDR2: DFQATT, SNEGSKA (reference sequence). The CDR3 extends over 13 amino acids. The CDR3 loop is CSAGQGANYGYTF. DNA for the CDR3: TGCAGTGCCGGACAGGGAGCTAACTATGGCTACACCTTC.

The chain uses TRBV20-1 and TRBJ1-5; D call uncertain. This CDR3 comprises 13 residues. The germline V gene has CDR1 DFQATT and CDR2 SNEGSKA (reference sequence). Trimming stripped 2 bases from V and 0 bases from J, with 5 bases between. CDR3 bases: TGCAGTGCTAGACCGGTTAGCAATCAGCCCCAGCATTTT. Protein: CSARPVSNQPQHF.

This clonotype was seen a handful of times. This chain joins TRBV21-1 and TRBJ2-4; the table's D call TRBD1 went unverified against the DNA. TRBV21-1 is marked as a pseudogene. CDR3 length: 9 residues. CDR3 sequence reads: CASSTDSGF. The CDR3 DNA follows: TGTGCCAGCAGCACTGACAGTGGGTTC.

The sample holds many counts of this clonotype. The rearrangement links TRBV27 to TRBJ2-7; D is ambiguous. The CDR3 contains 14 residues. Germline V CDR1 and CDR2: MNHEY, SMNVEV (reference sequence). Trimming took off 6 bases at V and 4 bases at J, with 16 bases between the two ends. The CDR3 nucleotides read TGTGCCAGCAGGCCGGACCCTTCACCTTACGAGCAGTACTTC. Protein sequence: CASRPDPSPYEQYF.

This clonotype is termed medium-sized. The chain couples TRBV5-1 to TRBJ2-2; 10 nucleotides agree with TRBD1. The ends lost 2 bases at V and 6 bases at J; junction bases unmatched: 7. There are 16 residues in the CDR3. The germline V gene encodes CDR1 SGHRS and CDR2 YFSETQ. CDR3 residues: CASSFGTGDFAGELFF. CDR3 in DNA: TGCGCCAGCAGCTTCGGGACAGGGGATTTCGCCGGGGAGCTGTTTTTT.

This clonotype was detected a few times. The genes are TRBV20-1 and TRBJ2-3, with TRBD1 matching over 7 bases. V shed 0 bases and J 6 bases; nucleotides not matched to a gene: 6. The CDR3 has 14 residues. CDR1 is DFQATT and CDR2 is SNEGSKA in the germline V gene (reference sequence). The CDR3 spells CSARDLGGRDTQYF. In DNA form, the CDR3 reads TGCAGTGCTAGAGATCTAGGGGGCAGGGATACGCAGTATTTT.

At least ten counts were recorded for this clonotype. This rearrangement joins TRBV5-6 to TRBJ2-3, with D unclear. Trimming cost V 6 bases and J 2 bases, with 10 bases left between them. This CDR3 comprises 13 residues. Germline loops: CDR1 SGHDT, CDR2 YYEEEE. Here the CDR3 DNA reads TGTGCCAGCATTAAACATCTCACAGATACGCAGTATTTT. Translation: CASIKHLTDTQYF.

This clonotype has only a few counts. CDR3 DNA: TGTGCCACCAGCAGAGGGACAGGGCTCTACAATGAGCAGTTCTTC. Residues: CATSRGTGLYNEQFF. The chain joins TRBV15 to TRBJ2-1; 8 bases are a match to TRBD1. CDR3 length equals 15 residues. CDR1 and CDR2 from the germline V gene are LNHNV and YYDKDF (reference sequence). Losses at the gene ends were 1 base for V and 3 bases for J; bases not matched to a gene: 2.

Ten or more counts support this clonotype. The chain carries TRBV5-6 and TRBJ2-5, with a possible D match to TRBD1 (5 bases). The germline CDR1 and CDR2 sequences are SGHDT and YYEEEE. The germline V and J ends were trimmed by 4 bases and 4 bases, with 11 bases remaining between them. The CDR3 spans 13 residues. The CDR3 nucleotides are TGTGCCAGCAGCCAGGGTGTGGCAGAGACCCAGTACTTC. It encodes CASSQGVAETQYF.

This clonotype counts as medium-sized. The chain combines TRBV7-2 with TRBJ2-6; no definite D call. CDR1 is SGHTA and CDR2 is FQGNSA in the germline V gene. The V and J ends lost 3 bases and 4 bases respectively, with 7 bases between them. This CDR3 comprises 14 residues. CDR3 region: CASSFPGGANVLTF. In DNA, the CDR3 is TGTGCCAGCAGCTTCCCCGGAGGGGCCAACGTCCTGACTTTC.